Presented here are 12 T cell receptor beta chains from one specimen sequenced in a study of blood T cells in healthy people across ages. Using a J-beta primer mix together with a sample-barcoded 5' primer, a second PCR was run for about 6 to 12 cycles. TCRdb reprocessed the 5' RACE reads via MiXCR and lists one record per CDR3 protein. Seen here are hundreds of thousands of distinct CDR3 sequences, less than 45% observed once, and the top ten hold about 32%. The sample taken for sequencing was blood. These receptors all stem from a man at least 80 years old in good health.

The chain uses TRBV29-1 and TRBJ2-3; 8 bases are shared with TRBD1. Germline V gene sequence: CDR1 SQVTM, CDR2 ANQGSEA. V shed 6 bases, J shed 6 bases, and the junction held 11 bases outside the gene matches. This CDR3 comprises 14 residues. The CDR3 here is CSVWRTGFGDTQYF. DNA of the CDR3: TGCAGCGTGTGGCGGACAGGGTTTGGGGATACGCAGTATTTT.

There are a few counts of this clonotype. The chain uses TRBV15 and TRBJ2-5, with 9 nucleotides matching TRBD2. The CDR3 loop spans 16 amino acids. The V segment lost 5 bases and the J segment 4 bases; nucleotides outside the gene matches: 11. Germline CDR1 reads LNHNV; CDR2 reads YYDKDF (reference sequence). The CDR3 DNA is TGTGCCACCAGCGAGCGAAAAGCGGGAGGTGGAGAGACCCAGTACTTC. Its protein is CATSERKAGGGETQYF.

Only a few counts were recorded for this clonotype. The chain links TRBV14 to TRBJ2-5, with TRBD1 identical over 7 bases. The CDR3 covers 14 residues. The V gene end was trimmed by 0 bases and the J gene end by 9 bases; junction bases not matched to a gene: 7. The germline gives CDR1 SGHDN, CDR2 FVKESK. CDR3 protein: CASSQEGGNRAQYF. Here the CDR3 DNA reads TGTGCCAGCAGCCAAGAAGGGGGCAACCGCGCCCAGTACTTC.

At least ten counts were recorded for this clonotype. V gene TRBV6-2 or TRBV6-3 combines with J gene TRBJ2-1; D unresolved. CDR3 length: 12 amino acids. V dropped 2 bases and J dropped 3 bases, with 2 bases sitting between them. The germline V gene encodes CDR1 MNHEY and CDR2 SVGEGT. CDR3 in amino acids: CASSYNYNEQFF. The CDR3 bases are TGTGCCAGCAGTTACAACTACAATGAGCAGTTCTTC.

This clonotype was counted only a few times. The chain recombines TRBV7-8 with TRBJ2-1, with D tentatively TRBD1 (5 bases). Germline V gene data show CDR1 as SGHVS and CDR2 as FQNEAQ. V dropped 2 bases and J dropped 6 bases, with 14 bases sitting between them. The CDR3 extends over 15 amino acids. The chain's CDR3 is CASSLISTGSNEQFF. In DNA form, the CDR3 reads TGTGCCAGCAGCTTAATCAGCACAGGAAGCAATGAGCAGTTCTTC.

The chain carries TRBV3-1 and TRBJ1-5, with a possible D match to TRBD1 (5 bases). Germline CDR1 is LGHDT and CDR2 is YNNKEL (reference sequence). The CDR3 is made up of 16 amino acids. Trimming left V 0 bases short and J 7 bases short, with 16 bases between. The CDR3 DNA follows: TGTGCCAGCAGCCAAGATTTACGCAGGGAGGGCCAGCCCCAGCATTTT. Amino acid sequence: CASSQDLRREGQPQHF.

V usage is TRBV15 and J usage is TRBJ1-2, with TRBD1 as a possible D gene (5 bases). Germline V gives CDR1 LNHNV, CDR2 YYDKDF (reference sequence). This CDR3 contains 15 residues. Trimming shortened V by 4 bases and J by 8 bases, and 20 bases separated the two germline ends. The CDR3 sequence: CATSIGETEMRGYTF. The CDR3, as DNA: TGTGCCACCAGCATAGGCGAGACAGAAATGAGAGGCTACACCTTC.

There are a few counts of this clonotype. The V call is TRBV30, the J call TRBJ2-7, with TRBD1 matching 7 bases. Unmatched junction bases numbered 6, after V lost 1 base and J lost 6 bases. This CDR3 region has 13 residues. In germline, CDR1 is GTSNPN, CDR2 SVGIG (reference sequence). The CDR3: CAWSADRVSEQYF. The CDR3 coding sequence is TGTGCCTGGAGTGCCGACAGGGTGTCCGAGCAGTACTTC. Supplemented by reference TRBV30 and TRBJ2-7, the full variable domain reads SQTIHQWPATLVQPVGSPLSLECTVEGTSNPNLYWYRQAAGRGLQLLFYSVGIGQISSEVPQNLSASRPQDRQFILSSKKLLLSDSGFYLCAWSADRVSEQYFGPGTRLTVT.

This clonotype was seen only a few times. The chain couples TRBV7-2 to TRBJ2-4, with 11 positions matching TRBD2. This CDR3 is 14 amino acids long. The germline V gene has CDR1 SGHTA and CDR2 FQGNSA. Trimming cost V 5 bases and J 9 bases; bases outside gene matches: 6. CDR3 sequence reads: CASSPLAGGGIQYF. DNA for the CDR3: TGTGCCAGCAGCCCGCTAGCGGGAGGTGGCATTCAGTACTTC. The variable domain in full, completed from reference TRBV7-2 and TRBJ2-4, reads GAGVSQSPSNKVTEKGKDVELRCDPISGHTALYWYRQSLGQGLEFLIYFQGNSAPDKSGLPSDRFSAERTGGSVSTLTIQRTQQEDSAVYLCASSPLAGGGIQYFGAGTRLSVL.

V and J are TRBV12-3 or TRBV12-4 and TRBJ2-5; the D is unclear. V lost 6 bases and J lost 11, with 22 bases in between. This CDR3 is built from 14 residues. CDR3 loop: CASSARPRVWAQYF. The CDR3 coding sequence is TGTGCCAGCAGCGCCCGCCCTAGGGTTTGGGCGCAGTACTTC.

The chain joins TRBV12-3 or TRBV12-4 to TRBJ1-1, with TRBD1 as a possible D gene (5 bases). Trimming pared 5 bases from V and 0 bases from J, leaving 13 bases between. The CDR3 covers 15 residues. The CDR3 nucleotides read TGTGCCAGCAGTCAACAGGCGGCCATGAACACTGAAGCTTTCTTT. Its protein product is CASSQQAAMNTEAFF.

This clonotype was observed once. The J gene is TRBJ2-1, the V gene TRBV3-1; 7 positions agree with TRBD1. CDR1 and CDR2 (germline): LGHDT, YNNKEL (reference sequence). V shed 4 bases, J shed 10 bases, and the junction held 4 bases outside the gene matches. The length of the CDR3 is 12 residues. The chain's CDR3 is CASSLRDREQFF. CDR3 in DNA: TGTGCCAGCAGCCTCCGGGACAGAGAGCAGTTCTTC.